This TCR beta chain derives from a study of T cell repertoires in cytomegalovirus infection. As for the study in general: A matching HLA type, together with CMV infection, was signaled by public TCR beta signatures.

Germline V gene lookup returns CDR1 LGHNA and CDR2 YSLEER. This CDR3 has 15 residues. V was cut by 3 bases and J by 0 bases, with 11 bases left in between. Overall study findings and caveats: HLA-C-restricted, CMV-specific TCR beta clonotypes were dominant ex vivo.

TCRdb re-called the reads through MiXCR, storing one row per CDR3 protein. The sample contains about 78,000 distinct CDR3 sequences, 40% of which appear only once. This clonotype was seen at least ten times. The target antigen is unknown. The sequence was collected from a human donor in good health (CMV status not recorded). Some clones in this sample may be carry-over from other donors' samples. The chain carries TRBV4-3 and TRBJ1-2; D is perhaps TRBD1 (5 bases). The input for sequencing was CD8+ T cells from cultured PBMCs, taken from culture after CMV antigen stimulation. Here the CDR3 reads CASSQGRRSNYGYTF. In DNA, the CDR3 is TGCGCCAGCAGCCAGGGGCGGCGTTCTAACTATGGCTACACCTTC.